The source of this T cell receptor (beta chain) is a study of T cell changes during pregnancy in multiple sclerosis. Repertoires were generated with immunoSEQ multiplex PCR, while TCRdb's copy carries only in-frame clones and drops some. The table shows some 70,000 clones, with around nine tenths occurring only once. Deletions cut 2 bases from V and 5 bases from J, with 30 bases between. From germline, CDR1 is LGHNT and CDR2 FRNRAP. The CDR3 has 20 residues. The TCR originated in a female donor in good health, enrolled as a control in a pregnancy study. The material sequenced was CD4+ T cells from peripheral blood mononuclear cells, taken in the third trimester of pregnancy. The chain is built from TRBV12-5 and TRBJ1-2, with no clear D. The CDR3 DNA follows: TGTGCTAGTGGTTTGCCACGGCAGGAACAGACGCCATCTGCTTATTATGGCTACACCTTC. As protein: CASGLPRQEQTPSAYYGYTF.